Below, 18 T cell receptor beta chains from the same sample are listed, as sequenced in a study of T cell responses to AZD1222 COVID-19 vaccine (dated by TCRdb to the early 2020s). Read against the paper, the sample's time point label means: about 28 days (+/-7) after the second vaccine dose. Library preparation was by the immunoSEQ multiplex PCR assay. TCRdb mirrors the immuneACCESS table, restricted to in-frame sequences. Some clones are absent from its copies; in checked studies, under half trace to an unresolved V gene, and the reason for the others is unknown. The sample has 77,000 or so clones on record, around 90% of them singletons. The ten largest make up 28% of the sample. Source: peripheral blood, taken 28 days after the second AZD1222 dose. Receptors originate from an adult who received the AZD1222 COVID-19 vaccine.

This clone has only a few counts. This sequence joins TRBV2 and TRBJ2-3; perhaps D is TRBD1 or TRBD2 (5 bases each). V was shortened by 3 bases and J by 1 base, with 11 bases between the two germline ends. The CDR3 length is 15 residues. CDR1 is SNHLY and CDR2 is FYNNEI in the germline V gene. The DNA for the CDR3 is TGTGCCAGCAGTGAGTGGGGGACCCGCACAGATACGCAGTATTTT. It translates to CASSEWGTRTDTQYF.

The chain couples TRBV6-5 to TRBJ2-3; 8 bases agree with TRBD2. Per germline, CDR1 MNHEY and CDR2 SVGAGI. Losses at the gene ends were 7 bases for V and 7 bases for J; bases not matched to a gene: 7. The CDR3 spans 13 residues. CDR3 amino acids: CASTPGGTNTQYF. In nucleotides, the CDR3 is TGTGCCAGCACCCCGGGAGGGACGAATACGCAGTATTTT.

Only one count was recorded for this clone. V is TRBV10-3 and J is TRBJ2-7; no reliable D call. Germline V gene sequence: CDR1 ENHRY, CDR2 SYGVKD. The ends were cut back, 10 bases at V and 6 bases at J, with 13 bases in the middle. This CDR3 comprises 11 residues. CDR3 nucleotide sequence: TGTGCCACCCGCGGAGCCGGCGAGCAGTACTTC. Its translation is CATRGAGEQYF.

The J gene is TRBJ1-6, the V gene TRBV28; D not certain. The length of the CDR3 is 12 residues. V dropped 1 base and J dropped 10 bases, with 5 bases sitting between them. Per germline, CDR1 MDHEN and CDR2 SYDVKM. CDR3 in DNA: TGTGCCAGCAGTTTATTAGTATCACCCCTCCACTTT. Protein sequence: CASSLLVSPLHF.

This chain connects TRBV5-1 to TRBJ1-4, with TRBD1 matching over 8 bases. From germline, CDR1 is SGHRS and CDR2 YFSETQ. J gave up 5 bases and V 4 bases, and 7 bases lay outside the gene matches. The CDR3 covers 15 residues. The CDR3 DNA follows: TGCGCCAGCAGCCTTTCCAGGACAGGGAATGAAAAACTGTTTTTT. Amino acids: CASSLSRTGNEKLFF. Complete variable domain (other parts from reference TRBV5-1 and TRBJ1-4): KAGVTQTPRYLIKTRGQQVTLSCSPISGHRSVSWYQQTPGQGLQFLFEYFSETQRNKGNFPGRFSGRQFSNSRSEMNVSTLELGDSALYLCASSLSRTGNEKLFFGSGTQLSVL.

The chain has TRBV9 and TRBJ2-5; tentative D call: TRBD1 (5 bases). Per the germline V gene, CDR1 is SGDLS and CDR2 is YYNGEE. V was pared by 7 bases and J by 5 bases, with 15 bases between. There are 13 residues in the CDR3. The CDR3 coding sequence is TGTGCCAGCTCCGAAGGGGTTAAGGAGACCCAGTACTTC. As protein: CASSEGVKETQYF. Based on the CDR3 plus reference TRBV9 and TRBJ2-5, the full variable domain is DSGVTQTPKHLITATGQRVTLRCSPRSGDLSVYWYQQSLDQGLQFLIQYYNGEERAKGNILERFSAQQFPDLHSELNLSSLELGDSALYFCASSEGVKETQYFGPGTRLLVL.

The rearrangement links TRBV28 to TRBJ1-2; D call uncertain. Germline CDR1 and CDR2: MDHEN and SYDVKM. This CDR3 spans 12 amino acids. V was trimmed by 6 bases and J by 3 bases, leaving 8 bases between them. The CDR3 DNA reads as TGTGCCAGCAGGGGCATGCACTATGGCTACACCTTC. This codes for CASRGMHYGYTF.

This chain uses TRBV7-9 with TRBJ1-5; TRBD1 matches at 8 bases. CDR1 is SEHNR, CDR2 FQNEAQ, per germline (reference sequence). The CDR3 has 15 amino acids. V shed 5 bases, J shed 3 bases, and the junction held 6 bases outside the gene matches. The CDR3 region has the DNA TGTGCCAGCAGCCCCACGGGACAGGACAATCAGCCCCAGCATTTT. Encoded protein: CASSPTGQDNQPQHF.

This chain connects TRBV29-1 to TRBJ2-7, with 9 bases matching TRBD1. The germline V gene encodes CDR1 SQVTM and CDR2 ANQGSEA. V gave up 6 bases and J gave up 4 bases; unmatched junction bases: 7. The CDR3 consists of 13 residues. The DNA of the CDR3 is TGCAGCGTAGAACAGGGGGCTCATTACGAGCAGTACTTC. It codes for CSVEQGAHYEQYF.

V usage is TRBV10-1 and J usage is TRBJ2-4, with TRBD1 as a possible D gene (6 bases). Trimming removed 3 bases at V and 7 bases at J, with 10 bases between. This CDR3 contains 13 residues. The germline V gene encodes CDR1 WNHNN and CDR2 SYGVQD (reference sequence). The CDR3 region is CASSDGQTNIQYF. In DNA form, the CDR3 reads TGCGCCAGCAGTGACGGACAGACGAACATTCAGTACTTC.

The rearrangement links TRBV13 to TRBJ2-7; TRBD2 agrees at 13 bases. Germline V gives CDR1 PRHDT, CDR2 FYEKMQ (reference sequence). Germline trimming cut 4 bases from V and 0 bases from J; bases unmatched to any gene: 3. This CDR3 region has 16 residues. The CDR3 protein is CASSSGLAGASYEQYF. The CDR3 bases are TGTGCCAGCAGCTCCGGACTAGCGGGGGCCTCCTACGAGCAGTACTTC.

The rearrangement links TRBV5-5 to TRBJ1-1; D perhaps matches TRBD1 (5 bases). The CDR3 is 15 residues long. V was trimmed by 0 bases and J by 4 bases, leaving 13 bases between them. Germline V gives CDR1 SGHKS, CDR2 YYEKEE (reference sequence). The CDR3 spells CASSLVAGTGTEAFF. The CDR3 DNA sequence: TGTGCCAGCAGCTTGGTGGCAGGGACGGGCACTGAAGCTTTCTTT.

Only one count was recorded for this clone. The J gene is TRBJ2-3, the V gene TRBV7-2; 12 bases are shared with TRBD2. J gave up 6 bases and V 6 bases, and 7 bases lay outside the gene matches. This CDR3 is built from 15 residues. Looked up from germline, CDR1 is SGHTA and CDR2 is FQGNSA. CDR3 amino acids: CASRLLAGGADTQYF. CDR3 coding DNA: TGTGCCAGCAGGTTACTAGCGGGAGGAGCGGATACGCAGTATTTT. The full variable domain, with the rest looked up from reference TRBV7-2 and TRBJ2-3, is GAGVSQSPSNKVTEKGKDVELRCDPISGHTALYWYRQSLGQGLEFLIYFQGNSAPDKSGLPSDRFSAERTGGSVSTLTIQRTQQEDSAVYLCASRLLAGGADTQYFGPGTRLTVL.

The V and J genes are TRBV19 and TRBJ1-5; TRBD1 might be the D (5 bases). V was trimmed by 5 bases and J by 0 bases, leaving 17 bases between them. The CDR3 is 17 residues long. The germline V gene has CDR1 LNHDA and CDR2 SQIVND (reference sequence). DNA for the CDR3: TGTGCCAGTAGTTCACGAACGGGACGGGTTAGCAATCAGCCCCAGCATTTT. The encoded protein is CASSSRTGRVSNQPQHF.

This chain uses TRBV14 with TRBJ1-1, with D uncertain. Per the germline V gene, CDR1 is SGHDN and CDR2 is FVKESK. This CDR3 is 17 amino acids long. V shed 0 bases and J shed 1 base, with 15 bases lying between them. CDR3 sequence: CASSQDRKGVSNTEAFF. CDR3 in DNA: TGTGCCAGCAGCCAAGATAGGAAAGGAGTCTCGAACACTGAAGCTTTCTTT.

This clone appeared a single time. CDR3 in amino acids: CASSPGQAHEGYTF. CDR3 DNA: TGTGCCAGCTCACCTGGACAGGCCCACGAAGGCTACACCTTC. The J gene is TRBJ1-2, the V gene TRBV18, with 7 bases lining up with TRBD1. CDR1 is KGHSH and CDR2 is LQKENI in the germline V gene. The CDR3 is 14 residues long. V dropped 3 bases and J dropped 8; count of bases not matched to a gene: 9.

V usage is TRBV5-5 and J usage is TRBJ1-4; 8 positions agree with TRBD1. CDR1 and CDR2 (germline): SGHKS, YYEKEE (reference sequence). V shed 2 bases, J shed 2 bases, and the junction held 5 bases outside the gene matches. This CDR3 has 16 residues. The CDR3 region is CASSLPGGGTNEKLFF. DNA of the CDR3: TGTGCCAGCAGCTTACCAGGGGGCGGGACTAATGAAAAACTGTTTTTT.

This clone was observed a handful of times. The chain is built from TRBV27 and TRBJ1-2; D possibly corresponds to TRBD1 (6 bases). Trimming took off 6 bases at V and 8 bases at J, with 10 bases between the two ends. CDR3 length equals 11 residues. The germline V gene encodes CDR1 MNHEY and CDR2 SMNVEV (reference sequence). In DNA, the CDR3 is TGTGCCAGCAGACACAGGGAAGGCTACACCTTC. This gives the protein CASRHREGYTF.